A selection of T cell receptor beta chains follows, all from one sample in a study of cytotoxic CD8 clonotypes in ibrutinib-treated CLL. The method was immunoSEQ multiplex PCR; TCRdb's version includes in-frame clones alone and lacks a portion of them. The repertoire holds 150,000 or so clones, approximately 81% seen once, with roughly 13% in the top ten. This specimen consisted of PBMCs, obtained after 12 months of ibrutinib treatment. The receptors were sampled from a human donor with chronic lymphocytic leukemia. The CDR3 runs from the conserved cysteine through the conserved F or W. A D gene is named only where the DNA matches it firmly. A clone size is listed for some rows: how often the clone was seen (once, few, many), or a class if it is expanded.

cdr3_nt: TGCGCCAGCAGCCAAGGCCGGCGGGTCGGGAGCCTCCAAGAGACCCAGTACTTC; cdr3_aa: CASSQGRRVGSLQETQYF; v_call: TRBV4-3; d_call: -; clone_size: -; j_call: TRBJ2-5
cdr3_nt: TGTGCCAGCAGAGGGGTGTCCCCCTACAATGAGCAGTTCTTC; cdr3_aa: CASRGVSPYNEQFF; v_call: TRBV27; d_call: -; clone_size: few; j_call: TRBJ2-1
cdr3_nt: TGTGCCAGCAGCCCGAAGTACCGTGTCGAGCAGTACTTC; cdr3_aa: CASSPKYRVEQYF; v_call: TRBV7-9; d_call: -; clone_size: few; j_call: TRBJ2-7
cdr3_nt: TGTGCCAGCAGCTTACAGGGTACTGAGCAGTTCTTC; cdr3_aa: CASSLQGTEQFF; v_call: TRBV11-2; d_call: -; clone_size: -; j_call: TRBJ2-1
cdr3_nt: TGTGCCAGCAGCTTATTAAATGAGCAGTTCTTC; cdr3_aa: CASSLLNEQFF; v_call: TRBV13; d_call: -; clone_size: once; j_call: TRBJ2-1
cdr3_nt: TGCAGCGTATGGGCGCAGATCAATGAGCAGTTCTTC; cdr3_aa: CSVWAQINEQFF; v_call: TRBV29-1; d_call: -; clone_size: -; j_call: TRBJ2-1
cdr3_nt: TGTGCCATCAGTGAGTCAGAACTCTCTACTGAAGCTTTCTTT; cdr3_aa: CAISESELSTEAFF; v_call: TRBV10-3; d_call: -; clone_size: once; j_call: TRBJ1-1
cdr3_nt: TGTGCCAGCAGCTTTCCGGGGGCCTACGAGCAGTACTTC; cdr3_aa: CASSFPGAYEQYF; v_call: TRBV7-2; d_call: -; clone_size: -; j_call: TRBJ2-7
cdr3_nt: TGCGCCAGCAGGCAGACAGGGGGAGATGGCTACACCTTC; cdr3_aa: CASRQTGGDGYTF; v_call: TRBV5-1; d_call: TRBD1; clone_size: once; j_call: TRBJ1-2
cdr3_nt: TGTGCCAGCAGTGAAGTGGTAAGGAACCAAGAGACCCAGTACTTC; cdr3_aa: CASSEVVRNQETQYF; v_call: TRBV6-1; d_call: -; clone_size: -; j_call: TRBJ2-5
cdr3_nt: TGCGCCAGCAGCCCAGGGACAGGGGGGGACGAGCAGTACTTC; cdr3_aa: CASSPGTGGDEQYF; v_call: TRBV5-1; d_call: TRBD1; clone_size: once; j_call: TRBJ2-7
cdr3_nt: TGTGCCAGCAGCCAAACAGGGATCGGAGGAGAAGCTTTCTTT; cdr3_aa: CASSQTGIGGEAFF; v_call: TRBV5-5; d_call: -; clone_size: -; j_call: TRBJ1-1
cdr3_nt: TGCGCCAGCAGCCAGCCGACTAGCGGGAGAACCTTAAGGCGACAGTACTTC; cdr3_aa: CASSQPTSGRTLRRQYF; v_call: TRBV4-1; d_call: TRBD2; clone_size: -; j_call: TRBJ2-7
cdr3_nt: TGCGCCAGCAGCCGGGACAGAAATCAGCCCCAGCATTTT; cdr3_aa: CASSRDRNQPQHF; v_call: TRBV5-1; d_call: TRBD1; clone_size: -; j_call: TRBJ1-5
cdr3_nt: TGTGCCAGCAGTGAATCAGCGGGGGCACATTACGAGCAGTACTTC; cdr3_aa: CASSESAGAHYEQYF; v_call: TRBV2; d_call: TRBD2; clone_size: few; j_call: TRBJ2-7
cdr3_nt: TGTGCCAGCAGTGATTACCTAGCGGGAGTGGATGAGCAGTTCTTC; cdr3_aa: CASSDYLAGVDEQFF; v_call: TRBV6-1; d_call: TRBD2; clone_size: -; j_call: TRBJ2-1
cdr3_nt: TGTGCCAGCAGCTTGCCGGCTCACGGGACTATTAGCACAGATACGCAGTATTTT; cdr3_aa: CASSLPAHGTISTDTQYF; v_call: TRBV5-6; d_call: TRBD2; clone_size: -; j_call: TRBJ2-3
cdr3_nt: TGTGCCAGCAGCAAAGTGGGAGTCACCGACTACAATGAGCAGTTCTTC; cdr3_aa: CASSKVGVTDYNEQFF; v_call: TRBV21-1; d_call: -; clone_size: -; j_call: TRBJ2-1
cdr3_nt: TGTGCCAGCAGCTCGACTAGGGTCTACGAGCAGTACTTC; cdr3_aa: CASSSTRVYEQYF; v_call: TRBV7-2; d_call: -; clone_size: once; j_call: TRBJ2-7
cdr3_nt: TGCGCCAGCAGTCCGATATACTATGGCTACACCTTC; cdr3_aa: CASSPIYYGYTF; v_call: TRBV23-1; d_call: -; clone_size: -; j_call: TRBJ1-2
cdr3_nt: TGTGCCAGCAGCCAAGTAGCGGGACCGATAATTACCTACGAGCAGTACTTC; cdr3_aa: CASSQVAGPIITYEQYF; v_call: TRBV14; d_call: TRBD2; clone_size: -; j_call: TRBJ2-7
cdr3_nt: TGCAGTGCTAGATCGAATGAAAAACTGTTTTTT; cdr3_aa: CSARSNEKLFF; v_call: TRBV20-1; d_call: -; clone_size: once; j_call: TRBJ1-4
cdr3_nt: TGCGCCAGCAGCCGACGTCCCGGGGGCCGGATTGCGGGAGGGCCCTACGAGCAGTACTTC; cdr3_aa: CASSRRPGGRIAGGPYEQYF; v_call: TRBV4-3; d_call: TRBD2; clone_size: -; j_call: TRBJ2-7
cdr3_nt: TGTGCCAGCAGTTACTATCCACGTTCTTCTAATGAAAAACTGTTTTTT; cdr3_aa: CASSYYPRSSNEKLFF; v_call: TRBV6-5; d_call: -; clone_size: -; j_call: TRBJ1-4
cdr3_nt: TGTGCCAGCAGAAGACAGGGGGAGGCCTACGAGCAGTACTTC; cdr3_aa: CASRRQGEAYEQYF; v_call: TRBV6-5; d_call: TRBD1; clone_size: -; j_call: TRBJ2-7
cdr3_nt: TGTGCCAGCAGCTTAGCCGTGGCGGGAGACGAGCAGTACTTC; cdr3_aa: CASSLAVAGDEQYF; v_call: TRBV7-9; d_call: TRBD2; clone_size: -; j_call: TRBJ2-7
cdr3_nt: TGTGCTAGCAGCCCTAGCGTGTTGGGTATCAATGAGCAGTTCTTC; cdr3_aa: CASSPSVLGINEQFF; v_call: TRBV7-7; d_call: -; clone_size: -; j_call: TRBJ2-1
cdr3_nt: TGTGCCAGTAGCCAACAGAGCAATCAGCCCCAGCATTTT; cdr3_aa: CASSQQSNQPQHF; v_call: TRBV19; d_call: -; clone_size: -; j_call: TRBJ1-5
cdr3_nt: TGTGCCAGCAGCCACAGGACTAGCGGGGCTTGGGGCGCCTACGAGCAGTACTTC; cdr3_aa: CASSHRTSGAWGAYEQYF; v_call: TRBV7-2; d_call: TRBD2; clone_size: -; j_call: TRBJ2-7
cdr3_nt: TGTGCCAGCAGCTTACAGGGGGCGGAGGTGGCCCAGCATTTT; cdr3_aa: CASSLQGAEVAQHF; v_call: TRBV5-4; d_call: TRBD1; clone_size: -; j_call: TRBJ1-5
cdr3_nt: TGTGCCAGTAGTATCAAAGGGGAGGCTGAAGCTTTCTTT; cdr3_aa: CASSIKGEAEAFF; v_call: TRBV19; d_call: -; clone_size: few; j_call: TRBJ1-1
cdr3_nt: TGTGCCAGCAGCCAGGGGCGGGGTGAGCAGTTCTTC; cdr3_aa: CASSQGRGEQFF; v_call: TRBV11-1; d_call: -; clone_size: -; j_call: TRBJ2-1
cdr3_nt: TGTGCCAGCAGTCCCGTGCCGGCGGGCTATGGCTACACCTTC; cdr3_aa: CASSPVPAGYGYTF; v_call: TRBV27; d_call: -; clone_size: -; j_call: TRBJ1-2
cdr3_nt: TGTGCCAGCAGGGGACAGTTAATGGGTACTGAAGCTTTCTTT; cdr3_aa: CASRGQLMGTEAFF; v_call: TRBV2; d_call: TRBD1; clone_size: -; j_call: TRBJ1-1
cdr3_nt: TGTGCCAGCAGCTTGGTCGGGGACCCCACCAGAGAGACCCAGTACTTC; cdr3_aa: CASSLVGDPTRETQYF; v_call: TRBV5-4; d_call: -; clone_size: -; j_call: TRBJ2-5
cdr3_nt: TGTGCCAGCAATCAGGGTAGCTCTAGCACAGATACGCAGTATTTT; cdr3_aa: CASNQGSSSTDTQYF; v_call: TRBV2; d_call: -; clone_size: once; j_call: TRBJ2-3
cdr3_nt: TGTGCCAGCAGCTCGTACCTAAACGGAGGCACAGATACGCAGTATTTT; cdr3_aa: CASSSYLNGGTDTQYF; v_call: TRBV5-6; d_call: -; clone_size: once; j_call: TRBJ2-3
cdr3_nt: TGTGCCAGTAGTATCCCGACAGGGCGCGAGCAGTACTTC; cdr3_aa: CASSIPTGREQYF; v_call: TRBV19; d_call: TRBD1; clone_size: -; j_call: TRBJ2-7
cdr3_nt: TGTGCCAGCAGCCCCAACGGACAGGGGCAGGGAAACACCATATATTTT; cdr3_aa: CASSPNGQGQGNTIYF; v_call: TRBV7-2; d_call: TRBD1; clone_size: once; j_call: TRBJ1-3
cdr3_nt: TGTGCCAGCAGTTTTGGGGAAGCCGTCGAGCAGTACTTC; cdr3_aa: CASSFGEAVEQYF; v_call: TRBV27; d_call: -; clone_size: -; j_call: TRBJ2-7
cdr3_nt: TGTGCCAGCAGTTTAGGGGGGCTGAACACTGAAGCTTTCTTT; cdr3_aa: CASSLGGLNTEAFF; v_call: TRBV27; d_call: -; clone_size: -; j_call: TRBJ1-1
cdr3_nt: TGTGCCAGCAGCTTAGAAGGTACGAACACTGAAGCTTTCTTT; cdr3_aa: CASSLEGTNTEAFF; v_call: TRBV7-6; d_call: -; clone_size: once; j_call: TRBJ1-1
cdr3_nt: TGTGCCAGCAGCGTAGAGTACTGGAACACCGGGGAGCTGTTTTTT; cdr3_aa: CASSVEYWNTGELFF; v_call: TRBV9; d_call: -; clone_size: -; j_call: TRBJ2-2
cdr3_nt: TGTGCCAGCAGCTTACTCCAGGGCGGCCGCGGTGAGCAGTTCTTC; cdr3_aa: CASSLLQGGRGEQFF; v_call: TRBV7-8; d_call: -; clone_size: -; j_call: TRBJ2-1
cdr3_nt: TGTGCCAGCAGTTTATTTTCGAGCGTAACCTACGAGCAGTACTTC; cdr3_aa: CASSLFSSVTYEQYF; v_call: TRBV27; d_call: -; clone_size: -; j_call: TRBJ2-7
cdr3_nt: TGTGCCAGCAGCCAAGAAGCGACTAGCGGCTACGAGCAGTACTTC; cdr3_aa: CASSQEATSGYEQYF; v_call: TRBV4-2; d_call: TRBD2; clone_size: -; j_call: TRBJ2-7
cdr3_nt: TGTGCCAGCAGCTTGCGGGAGACCTCCTACAATGAGCAGTTCTTC; cdr3_aa: CASSLRETSYNEQFF; v_call: TRBV5-4; d_call: -; clone_size: -; j_call: TRBJ2-1
cdr3_nt: TGTGCCAGCAGCTTCGCGGGAGGTGTCACAGATACGCAGTATTTT; cdr3_aa: CASSFAGGVTDTQYF; v_call: TRBV11-2; d_call: TRBD2; clone_size: -; j_call: TRBJ2-3
cdr3_nt: TGTGCCAGATTCTATGGCTACACCTTC; cdr3_aa: CARFYGYTF; v_call: TRBV7-9; d_call: -; clone_size: -; j_call: TRBJ1-2
cdr3_nt: TGTGCCACCTCAAGGGGACATGTCTCAAATCAGCCCCAGCATTTT; cdr3_aa: CATSRGHVSNQPQHF; v_call: TRBV19; d_call: -; clone_size: -; j_call: TRBJ1-5
cdr3_nt: TGTGCCAGCAACCGAGGGACAGACTATGGCTACACCTTC; cdr3_aa: CASNRGTDYGYTF; v_call: TRBV7-2; d_call: TRBD1; clone_size: -; j_call: TRBJ1-2
cdr3_nt: TGTGCCAGCAGCAACCAAGAGACCCAGTACTTC; cdr3_aa: CASSNQETQYF; v_call: TRBV5-6; d_call: -; clone_size: -; j_call: TRBJ2-5
cdr3_nt: TGTGCTAGTGGTTTGGTACGACAGGGAATTGAAAAACTGTTTTTT; cdr3_aa: CASGLVRQGIEKLFF; v_call: TRBV12-5; d_call: TRBD1; clone_size: -; j_call: TRBJ1-4
cdr3_nt: TGTGCCACCAGCAGAGATTACTGGCGGGAGTCGTACTACGAGCAGTACTTC; cdr3_aa: CATSRDYWRESYYEQYF; v_call: TRBV15; d_call: TRBD2; clone_size: -; j_call: TRBJ2-7
cdr3_nt: TGTGCCAGCAGTTTCTCCGGGATCGGGTTCTACGAGCAGTACTTC; cdr3_aa: CASSFSGIGFYEQYF; v_call: TRBV27; d_call: -; clone_size: -; j_call: TRBJ2-7
cdr3_nt: TGTGCCAGCAGCTTAGGCCGACCTAGCGGGAGGGGCCACAGAACCTACGAGCAGTACTTC; cdr3_aa: CASSLGRPSGRGHRTYEQYF; v_call: TRBV13; d_call: TRBD2; clone_size: -; j_call: TRBJ2-7
cdr3_nt: TGTGCCAGCAGCTTAGGACCCACAGGGACGGGCTATGGCTACACCTTC; cdr3_aa: CASSLGPTGTGYGYTF; v_call: TRBV7-6; d_call: -; clone_size: -; j_call: TRBJ1-2
cdr3_nt: TGTGCCAGCAGTTTATTTCCGGGTATCGGCTATGGCTACACCTTC; cdr3_aa: CASSLFPGIGYGYTF; v_call: TRBV28; d_call: -; clone_size: -; j_call: TRBJ1-2
cdr3_nt: TGTGCCAGCAGCTTAAATCCAGGGAACAGCAATCAGCCCCAGCATTTT; cdr3_aa: CASSLNPGNSNQPQHF; v_call: TRBV11-2; d_call: -; clone_size: once; j_call: TRBJ1-5